The entry below gives a single T cell receptor beta chain sequence along with its context. No antigen is known for it. This CDR3 has 15 residues. Germline V gives CDR1 MNHEY, CDR2 SVGAGI. Trimming left V 7 bases short and J 6 bases short, with 19 bases between. PCR used 60 Vbeta primers and 13 Jbeta primers. Clones were sequenced by immunoSEQ multiplex PCR, and TCRdb holds only the in-frame ones, with some missing. The sample consists of roughly 150,000 clones, around three quarters of them appearing once. Donors had nominal health at sampling but likely had unrecorded immune exposures. This specimen belongs to a study of cytomegalovirus exposure and HLA in healthy donors. On the study more broadly: HLA-typed donors contributed 80 million or so unique TCRs, which were held in an early data release. Findings and caveats of the study: A later examination showed that TCR association rates differed by HLA locus, with DRB1 most and HLA-C fewest.

The genes are TRBV6-5 and TRBJ1-5; TRBD1 might be the D (6 bases). The clonotype comes from a man aged 40-49 years in good health and CMV-seropositive. The sample consisted of PBMCs. CDR3 loop: CASTPGMRDTQPQHF. Here the CDR3 DNA reads TGTGCCAGCACCCCCGGGATGAGGGACACTCAGCCCCAGCATTTT.